A selection of T cell receptor beta chains follows, all from one sample in a study of cytomegalovirus exposure and HLA in healthy donors. TCRdb keeps only in-frame clones here, not all; method: immunoSEQ multiplex PCR. Among around 230,000 clones listed, around 80% were seen once. The source material was PBMCs. The origin of the receptors is a boy aged 10-17 years in good health and CMV-seronegative. Both conserved end residues are part of each CDR3. The D gene is left open where the match is weak. Where a row states a size, it is once, few, many or the class of an expanded clone; other rows omit it.

CDR3 protein,CDR3 DNA,J gene,V gene,CDR3 length,clone size,D gene
CASSDGGRYNEQFF,TGTGCCAGCAGCGACGGGGGTCGGTACAATGAGCAGTTCTTC,TRBJ2-1,TRBV5-4,14,NA,NA
CASSLAPGGPTEAFF,TGCGCCAGCAGCCTAGCGCCGGGCGGACCCACTGAAGCTTTCTTT,TRBJ1-1,TRBV5-1,15,few,NA
CASYRVRETQYF,TGCGCCAGTTACAGGGTGCGGGAGACCCAGTACTTC,TRBJ2-5,TRBV5-1,12,NA,NA
CASSLLAGPPYEQYF,TGTGCCAGCAGCCTCCTCGCAGGGCCACCTTACGAGCAGTACTTC,TRBJ2-7,TRBV7-9,15,NA,NA
CARSLGRGTEAFF,TGTGCCAGAAGCTTGGGAAGGGGCACTGAAGCTTTCTTT,TRBJ1-1,TRBV5-3,13,NA,NA
CAFETGWLTYTF,TGTGCCTTCGAGACAGGGTGGTTAACTTACACCTTC,TRBJ1-2,TRBV30,12,once,TRBD1
CASSFTATSYEQYF,TGTGCCAGCAGCTTTACAGCTACCTCCTACGAGCAGTACTTC,TRBJ2-7,TRBV11-2,14,NA,NA
CASTQGQGGNSPLHF,TGTGCCAGCACGCAAGGACAGGGTGGGAATTCACCCCTCCACTTT,TRBJ1-6,TRBV11-3,15,NA,TRBD1
CTSSQISGGAYNEQFF,TGCACCAGCAGCCAAATTAGCGGGGGGGCCTACAATGAGCAGTTCTTC,TRBJ2-1,TRBV1,16,NA,NA
CSAESRRYNEQFF,TGCAGCGCCGAGTCCCGCCGCTACAATGAGCAGTTCTTC,TRBJ2-1,TRBV29-1,13,few,NA
CASSIPGDRAGGYTF,TGTGCCAGTAGTATCCCCGGTGACAGGGCGGGTGGCTACACCTTC,TRBJ1-2,TRBV19,15,NA,TRBD1
CASSAGVGTGELFF,TGTGCCAGCAGCGCAGGGGTGGGCACCGGGGAGCTGTTTTTT,TRBJ2-2,TRBV2,14,NA,NA
CASSLEGLETGELFF,TGCGCCAGCAGCTTGGAGGGACTAGAGACCGGGGAGCTGTTTTTT,TRBJ2-2,TRBV5-1,15,NA,TRBD2
CASSESLAGVGGEQFF,TGTGCCAGCAGTGAATCTTTAGCGGGAGTAGGTGGTGAGCAGTTCTTC,TRBJ2-1,TRBV25-1,16,NA,TRBD2
CASSQKRQGASMAFF,TGTGCCAGCAGCCAAAAGCGACAGGGGGCGTCAATGGCTTTCTTT,TRBJ1-1,TRBV5-4,15,once,TRBD1
CASSLGTRDPEAFF,TGCGCCAGCAGCTTAGGGACAAGGGACCCTGAAGCTTTCTTT,TRBJ1-1,TRBV5-1,14,NA,NA
CASSEAAGSYYGYTF,TGTGCCAGCAGTGAGGCGGCAGGGTCCTACTATGGCTACACCTTC,TRBJ1-2,TRBV2,15,NA,NA
CASSRASGGAFEQFF,TGCGCCAGCAGCCGAGCGAGCGGGGGGGCCTTTGAGCAGTTCTTC,TRBJ2-1,TRBV4-1,15,once,TRBD2
CASSQSFHEQYF,TGCGCCAGCAGCCAATCTTTCCACGAGCAGTACTTC,TRBJ2-7,TRBV4-1,12,once,NA
CSAAKGVNTEAFF,TGCAGCGCCGCTAAAGGAGTGAACACTGAAGCTTTCTTT,TRBJ1-1,TRBV29-1,13,few,NA
CASSTLAGGLLSTDTQYF,TGTGCCAGCAGCACACTCGCGGGAGGGCTACTTAGCACAGATACGCAGTATTTT,TRBJ2-3,TRBV13,18,NA,TRBD2
CASSPQLWDTQYF,TGTGCCAGCAGCCCCCAACTCTGGGATACGCAGTATTTT,TRBJ2-3,TRBV9,13,NA,NA
CASSTGGPSGELFF,TGTGCCAGCAGCACGGGAGGGCCCTCCGGGGAGCTGTTTTTT,TRBJ2-2,TRBV7-9,14,NA,TRBD2
CATSRGTGTNTGELFF,TGTGCCACCAGCAGGGGGACAGGAACGAACACCGGGGAGCTGTTTTTT,TRBJ2-2,TRBV15,16,NA,TRBD1
CASSHDYSNTGELFF,TGTGCCAGCAGCCACGACTACTCGAACACCGGGGAGCTGTTTTTT,TRBJ2-2,TRBV5-4,15,NA,NA
CASSVRLAGGFYEQYF,TGTGCCAGCAGCGTAAGACTAGCGGGAGGCTTCTACGAGCAGTACTTC,TRBJ2-7,TRBV11-2,16,once,TRBD2
CAWSVWDRAPDSPLHF,TGTGCCTGGAGTGTCTGGGACAGGGCACCAGATTCACCCCTCCACTTT,TRBJ1-6,TRBV30,16,NA,TRBD1
CASSLNQGQGYTF,TGCGCCAGCAGCTTGAATCAGGGCCAGGGCTACACCTTC,TRBJ1-2,TRBV5-1,13,NA,NA
CASSYSGTGYWEAFF,TGTGCCAGCAGCTACTCCGGGACAGGGTATTGGGAGGCTTTCTTT,TRBJ1-1,TRBV5-6,15,NA,TRBD1
CASSNSDSRGYNEQFF,TGTGCCAGCAGTAACTCGGACTCAAGAGGCTACAATGAGCAGTTCTTC,TRBJ2-1,TRBV5-8,16,NA,NA
CASSRTSFGGELFF,TGTGCCAGCAGCAGGACTAGCTTTGGCGGGGAGCTGTTTTTT,TRBJ2-2,TRBV5-8,14,NA,TRBD2
CAWSAGNTEAFF,TGTGCCTGGAGTGCCGGGAACACTGAAGCTTTCTTT,TRBJ1-1,TRBV30,12,once,NA
CASSGDSNSRLNTEAFF,TGCGCCAGCAGCGGGGACAGCAATTCTAGACTGAACACTGAAGCTTTCTTT,TRBJ1-1,TRBV5-1,17,NA,TRBD1
CASSLDGRVYGYTF,TGTGCCAGCAGCTTAGACGGCAGGGTCTATGGCTACACCTTC,TRBJ1-2,TRBV7-9,14,NA,NA
CASSLGRYRVRTDTQYF,TGTGCCAGCAGCTTAGGTCGTTACAGGGTACGCACAGATACGCAGTATTTT,TRBJ2-3,TRBV7-9,17,NA,NA
CASSFSGHRLSEQYF,TGTGCCAGCAGCTTTAGCGGCCACAGGCTCTCCGAGCAGTACTTC,TRBJ2-7,TRBV5-4,15,NA,NA
CAWSIAVTEAFF,TGTGCCTGGAGTATCGCGGTCACTGAAGCTTTCTTT,TRBJ1-1,TRBV30,12,NA,NA
CASSFLGQPQHF,TGTGCCAGCAGTTTTCTCGGTCAGCCCCAGCATTTT,TRBJ1-5,TRBV27,12,NA,NA
CASSLLAGGTDTQYF,TGTGCCAGCAGCTTACTAGCGGGGGGGACAGATACGCAGTATTTT,TRBJ2-3,TRBV7-2,15,NA,TRBD2
CASGRAWSNTEAFF,TGTGCCAGCGGTCGCGCATGGAGTAACACTGAAGCTTTCTTT,TRBJ1-1,TRBV27,14,NA,NA